These 10 T cell receptor beta chains were all obtained from the same sample, sequenced in a study of T cells in Graves' hyperthyroidism and ophthalmopathy. RNA transcripts provided the source from which TCR beta CDR3 regions were amplified. In the first-round RT-PCR of the TCR CDR3, the HTBI primer set was used. Each CDR3 protein is one row after TCRdb ran MiXCR on the multiplex PCR reads. The data hold 250,000 or so distinct CDR3 sequences, with less than 20% observed a single time. Sequences were obtained from blood. The receptors stem from a woman between 18 and 29 years old with Graves' ophthalmopathy.

In this sample, this clonotype turned up many times. The rearrangement links TRBV11-2 to TRBJ2-3; D remains unclear. The CDR3 length is 12 residues. CDR1 and CDR2 from the germline V gene are SGHAT and FQNNGV. Trimming shortened V by 0 bases and J by 6 bases, and 4 bases separated the two germline ends. CDR3 sequence reads: CASSLDSDTQYF. The CDR3 region has the DNA TGTGCCAGCAGCTTAGATAGCGATACGCAGTATTTT. Full variable domain (missing parts from reference TRBV11-2 and TRBJ2-3): EAGVAQSPRYKIIEKRQSVAFWCNPISGHATLYWYQQILGQGPKLLIQFQNNGVVDDSQLPKDRFSAERLKGVDSTLKIQPAKLEDSAVYLCASSLDSDTQYFGPGTRLTVL.

Concerning this clonotype itself: Being one base from a much bigger clone, this may be a read error. CDR3: CSAPDRGRGQEIQYF. The CDR3 DNA is TGCAGCGCCCCGGACAGGGGAAGAGGCCAAGAGATCCAGTACTTC. This chain connects TRBV29-1 to TRBJ2-5; TRBD1 aligns across 9 bases. The CDR3 is 15 residues long. Germline loops: CDR1 SQVTM, CDR2 ANQGSEA.

V is TRBV20-1 and J is TRBJ1-5, with 9 bases fitting TRBD1. V shed 6 bases and J 3 bases; nucleotides not matched to a gene: 6. Germline CDR1 is DFQATT and CDR2 is SNEGSKA (reference sequence). CDR3 length equals 14 residues. CDR3: CSAERTGVNQPQHF. CDR3 in DNA: TGCAGTGCGGAGAGGACAGGGGTCAATCAGCCCCAGCATTTT.

This clonotype was detected many times. This chain's CDR3 is CASSLGGILLNEQYF. The DNA of the CDR3 is TGTGCCAGCAGCTTAGGAGGGATTCTCCTAAACGAGCAGTACTTC. The chain has TRBV7-2 and TRBJ2-7, with D maybe TRBD2 (5 bases). This CDR3 contains 15 residues. Germline assignment: CDR1 SGHTA and CDR2 FQGNSA. With 1 base removed from V and 5 bases from J, the gap between germline ends came to 15 bases. The variable domain in full, completed from reference TRBV7-2 and TRBJ2-7, reads GAGVSQSPSNKVTEKGKDVELRCDPISGHTALYWYRQSLGQGLEFLIYFQGNSAPDKSGLPSDRFSAERTGGSVSTLTIQRTQQEDSAVYLCASSLGGILLNEQYFGPGTRLTVT.

A few counts support this clonotype. The gene calls are TRBV9 and TRBJ1-2; tentatively, D is TRBD1 (5 bases). The CDR3 is 16 amino acids. Trimming took off 4 bases at V and 4 bases at J, with 20 bases between the two ends. Germline V gene data show CDR1 as SGDLS and CDR2 as YYNGEE. The CDR3 loop is CASSPEDGHPPYGYTF. CDR3 DNA sequence: TGTGCCAGCAGCCCCGAGGATGGACACCCGCCCTATGGCTACACCTTC. The full variable domain, with the rest looked up from reference TRBV9 and TRBJ1-2, is DSGVTQTPKHLITATGQRVTLRCSPRSGDLSVYWYQQSLDQGLQFLIQYYNGEERAKGNILERFSAQQFPDLHSELNLSSLELGDSALYFCASSPEDGHPPYGYTFGSGTRLTVV.

The chain employs TRBV9 and TRBJ2-1; D is unresolved. Germline CDR1 and CDR2: SGDLS and YYNGEE. The ends were cut back, 0 bases at V and 4 bases at J, with 11 bases in the middle. The CDR3 loop spans 15 amino acids. DNA for the CDR3: TGTGCCAGCAGCGTAGAACTGGGCAGTTACAATGAGCAGTTCTTC. Its translation is CASSVELGSYNEQFF.

This clonotype was picked up many times. This chain joins TRBV29-1 and TRBJ1-6, with D possibly being TRBD1 (6 bases). Germline assignment: CDR1 SQVTM and CDR2 ANQGSEA. The CDR3 length is 12 residues. Trimming shortened V by 6 bases and J by 7 bases, and 10 bases separated the two germline ends. This chain's CDR3 is CSVRQENSPLHF. In DNA, the CDR3 is TGCAGCGTCAGACAGGAAAATTCACCCCTCCACTTT.

This clonotype was recorded many times. This chain joins TRBV3-1 and TRBJ2-7; D is undetermined. The CDR3 has 15 amino acids. The germline CDR1 and CDR2 sequences are LGHDT and YNNKEL (reference sequence). The V end lost 3 bases, the J end lost 3 bases, and 15 bases lay between the germline ends. In DNA form, the CDR3 reads TGTGCCAGCAGCCACGAAGGGCTCACCCGCTACGAGCAGTACTTC. Its translation: CASSHEGLTRYEQYF.

This clonotype appeared many times. The chain uses TRBV19 and TRBJ2-3, with 10 bases fitting TRBD1. The CDR3 is made up of 15 amino acids. Germline CDR1 reads LNHDA; CDR2 reads SQIVND (reference sequence). The ends lost 4 bases at V and 1 base at J; junction bases unmatched: 2. CDR3 in amino acids: CASSTGTGGTDTQYF. CDR3 nucleotides: TGTGCCAGTAGTACCGGGACAGGGGGCACAGATACGCAGTATTTT.

The chain uses TRBV27 and TRBJ2-5; 9 bases align to TRBD1. The ends lost 2 bases at V and 0 bases at J; junction bases unmatched: 4. The CDR3 consists of 16 residues. Germline CDR1 reads MNHEY; CDR2 reads SMNVEV (reference sequence). The CDR3 region has the DNA TGTGCCAGCAGTTTAGGGACAGGGAAGTACCAAGAGACCCAGTACTTC. Its translation: CASSLGTGKYQETQYF.